A selection of T cell receptor beta chains follows, all from one sample in a study of a mutant IDH1 vaccine in newly diagnosed glioma. Measured with immunoSEQ multiplex PCR; TCRdb has only the in-frame clones, and not every one. The sample includes some 15,000 clones, around four fifths of them seen just once. The sequencing used PBMCs, collected from a glioma patient treated with radiotherapy, temozolomide or both. The receptor source for this set is a man aged 35-49 years with glioma. Each CDR3 is given with its conserved first and last residue.

v_call,cdr3_length,j_call,cdr3_aa
TRBV15,15,TRBJ1-1,CATSSSVSMNTEAFF
TRBV6-5,13,TRBJ1-6,CASSRVRNSPLHF
TRBV5-1,13,TRBJ1-1,CASSFGRNTEAFF
TRBV11-3,15,TRBJ2-2,CASSFSGTNTGELFF
TRBV28,14,TRBJ2-3,CASQGGRLTDTQYF
TRBV5-4,14,TRBJ2-1,CASSLVGGRNEQFF
TRBV19,15,TRBJ2-1,CASRLAGTSYNEQFF
TRBV5-8,15,TRBJ1-1,CASSGTGLLNTEAFF
TRBV7-2,13,TRBJ2-3,CASSLRERDTQYF
TRBV9,15,TRBJ1-1,CASSVGGGVGTEAFF
TRBV4-1,14,TRBJ1-1,CASSWSRGSTEAFF
TRBV7-9,14,TRBJ2-7,CASSLDWVLLEQYF
TRBV7-9,15,TRBJ1-5,CASSSTGISNQPQHF
TRBV5-4,16,TRBJ2-3,CASSEKTSGRVDTQYF
TRBV5-8,16,TRBJ2-5,CASTRRSGRYQETQYF
TRBV4-1,17,TRBJ1-5,CASSQDGGGALIQPQHF
TRBV10-1,15,TRBJ2-1,CASSEWGQGKYEQFF
TRBV11-2,13,TRBJ1-2,CASSLGSHYGYTF
TRBV5-5,13,TRBJ1-5,CASSLEGHQPQHF
TRBV13,13,TRBJ1-1,CASSPGGGTEAFF
TRBV5-1,14,TRBJ1-1,CASSLGDRDRVVFF
TRBV27,15,TRBJ1-5,CASSSTGQRNQPQHF
TRBV28,16,TRBJ2-5,CASSRTSGIGRETQYF